This TCR beta chain was sequenced for a study of T-cell reconstitution after alpha-beta-depleted transplantation in children. The table lists this clonotype with a few counts. Its antigen is as yet unknown. TCRbeta library preparation incorporated unique molecular identifiers. TCRdb used MiXCR to reprocess the PCR reads, holding one entry per CDR3 protein. The data show about 580,000 distinct CDR3 sequences, approximately 22% seen once. General study results and limits: From surviving recipient T cells and thymic progenitors came the high day-60 TCRbeta diversity observed in some patients. Reported findings indicate that, about two months after transplant, alpha-beta T cells came from several hundred expanded clones, which were derived from non-depleted graft cells.

CDR3 size: 16 residues. CDR1 and CDR2 (germline): SGHTA, FQGNSA. Deletions cut 5 bases from V and 4 bases from J, with 21 bases between. The starting material was PBMCs, mostly from graft donor cells, obtained 360 days after TCRalphabeta/CD19-depleted stem cell transplant. This clonotype originated in a boy younger than two who had a stem cell transplant for acute myeloid leukemia, so the T cells may come from the graft donor. The V and J genes are TRBV7-2 and TRBJ2-7, with no clear D. CDR3 residues: CASSPPGPRLLYEQYF. The CDR3 coding sequence is TGTGCCAGCAGCCCACCGGGCCCCAGATTGTTGTACGAGCAGTACTTC. Variable domain in full (rest from reference TRBV7-2 and TRBJ2-7): GAGVSQSPSNKVTEKGKDVELRCDPISGHTALYWYRQSLGQGLEFLIYFQGNSAPDKSGLPSDRFSAERTGGSVSTLTIQRTQQEDSAVYLCASSPPGPRLLYEQYFGPGTRLTVT.